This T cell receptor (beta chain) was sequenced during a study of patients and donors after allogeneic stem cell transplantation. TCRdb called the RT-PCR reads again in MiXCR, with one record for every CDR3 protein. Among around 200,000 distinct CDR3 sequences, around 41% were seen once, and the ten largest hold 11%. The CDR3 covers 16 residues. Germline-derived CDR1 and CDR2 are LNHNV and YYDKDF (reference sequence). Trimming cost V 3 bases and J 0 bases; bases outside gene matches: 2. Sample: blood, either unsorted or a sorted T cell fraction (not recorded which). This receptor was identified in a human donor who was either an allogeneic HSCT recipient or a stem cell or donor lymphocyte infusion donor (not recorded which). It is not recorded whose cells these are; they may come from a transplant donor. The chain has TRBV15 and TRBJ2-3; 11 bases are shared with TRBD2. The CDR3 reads CATSSGTSGSTDTQYF. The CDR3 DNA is TGTGCCACCAGCAGCGGGACTAGCGGTAGCACAGATACGCAGTATTTT.